This T cell receptor (beta chain) was captured by sequencing in a study of shared clonotypes between healthy human individuals. The genomic DNA of each subset was split evenly across several immunoSEQ plates. On sorted subsets, replicate PCRs used 150 to 250 ng DNA, or 31,000 or so T cell genomes. Repertoires were generated with immunoSEQ multiplex PCR, while TCRdb's copy carries only in-frame clones and drops some. The table records about 2.4 million clones, 93% of them present only once. CDR3 size: 13 residues. The germline V gene has CDR1 LGHNA and CDR2 YSLEER. The V end lost 0 bases, the J end lost 7 bases, and 6 bases lay between the germline ends. Splitting of CD4+ cells produced CD45RA+ naive and CD45RA-negative memory subsets.

The chain uses TRBV4-3 and TRBJ2-2; no definite D call. Sequences were obtained from naive CD4+ T cells from PBMCs. The subset is: CD45RA+ positively selected. The clonotype originates from a young man in good health. Some clones in this sample may be carry-over from other donors' samples. CDR3 loop: CASSQEDGGELFF. The CDR3 DNA is TGCGCCAGCAGCCAAGAAGATGGCGGGGAGCTGTTTTTT.